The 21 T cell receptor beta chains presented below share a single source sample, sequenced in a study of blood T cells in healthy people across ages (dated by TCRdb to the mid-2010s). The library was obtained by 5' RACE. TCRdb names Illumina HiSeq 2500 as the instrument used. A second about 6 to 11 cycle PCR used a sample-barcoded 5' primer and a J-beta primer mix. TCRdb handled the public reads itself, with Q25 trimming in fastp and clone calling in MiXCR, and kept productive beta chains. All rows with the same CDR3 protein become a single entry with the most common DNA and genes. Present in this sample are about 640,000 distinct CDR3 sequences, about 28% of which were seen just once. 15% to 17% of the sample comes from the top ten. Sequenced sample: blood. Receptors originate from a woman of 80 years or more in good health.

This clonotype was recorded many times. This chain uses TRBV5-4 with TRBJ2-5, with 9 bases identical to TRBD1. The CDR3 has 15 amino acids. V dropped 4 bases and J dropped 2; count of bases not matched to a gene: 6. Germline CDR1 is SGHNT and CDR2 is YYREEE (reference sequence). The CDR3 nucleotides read TGTGCCAGCAGCCCCAGGGACAGGGATCAAGAGACCCAGTACTTC. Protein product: CASSPRDRDQETQYF.

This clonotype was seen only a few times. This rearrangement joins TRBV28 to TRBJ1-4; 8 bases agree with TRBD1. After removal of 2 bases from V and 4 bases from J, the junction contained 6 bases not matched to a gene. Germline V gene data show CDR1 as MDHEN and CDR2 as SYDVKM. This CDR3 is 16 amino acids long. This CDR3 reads CASSLAGQGLNEKLFF. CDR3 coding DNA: TGTGCCAGCAGTTTAGCAGGACAGGGCCTTAATGAAAAACTGTTTTTT.

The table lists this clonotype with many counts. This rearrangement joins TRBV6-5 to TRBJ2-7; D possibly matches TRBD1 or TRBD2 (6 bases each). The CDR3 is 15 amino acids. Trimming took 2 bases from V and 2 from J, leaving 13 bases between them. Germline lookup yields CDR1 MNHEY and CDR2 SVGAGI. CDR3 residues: CASSYRGGLTYEQYF. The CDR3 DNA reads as TGTGCCAGCAGTTACAGAGGGGGGCTTACCTACGAGCAGTACTTC.

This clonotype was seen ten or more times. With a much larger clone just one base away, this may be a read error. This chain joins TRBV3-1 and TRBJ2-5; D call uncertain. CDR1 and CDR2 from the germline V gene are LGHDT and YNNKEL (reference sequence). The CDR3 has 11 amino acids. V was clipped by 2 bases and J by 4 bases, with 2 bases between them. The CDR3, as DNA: TGTGCCAGCAGCCAACCAGAGACCCAGTACTTC. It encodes CASSQPETQYF.

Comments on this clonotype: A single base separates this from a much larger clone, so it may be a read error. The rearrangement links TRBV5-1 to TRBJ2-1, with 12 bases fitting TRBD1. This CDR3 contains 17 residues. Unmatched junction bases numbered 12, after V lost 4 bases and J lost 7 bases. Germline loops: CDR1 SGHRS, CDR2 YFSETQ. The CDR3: CASSPWDRGLVCNEQFF. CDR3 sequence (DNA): TGCGCCAGCAGCCCCTGGGACAGGGGGCTTGTGTGTAATGAGCAGTTCTTC.

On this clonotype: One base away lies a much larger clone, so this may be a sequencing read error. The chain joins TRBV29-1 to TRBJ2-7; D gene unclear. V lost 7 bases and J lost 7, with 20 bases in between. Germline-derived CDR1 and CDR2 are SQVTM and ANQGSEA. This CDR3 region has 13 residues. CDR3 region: CSGRRVGYNEQYF. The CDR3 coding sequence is TGCAGCGGGCGAAGGGTAGGCTACAATGAGCAGTACTTC.

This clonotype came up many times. The CDR3 nucleotides are TGTGCCAGCAGAGCGACAGGGAGCGGGGGGAGTGGCTACACCTTC. Translating it yields CASRATGSGGSGYTF. V gene TRBV27 combines with J gene TRBJ1-2; TRBD1 matches at 7 bases. The germline V gene encodes CDR1 MNHEY and CDR2 SMNVEV (reference sequence). After removal of 6 bases from V and 7 bases from J, the junction contained 14 bases not matched to a gene. This CDR3 contains 15 residues.

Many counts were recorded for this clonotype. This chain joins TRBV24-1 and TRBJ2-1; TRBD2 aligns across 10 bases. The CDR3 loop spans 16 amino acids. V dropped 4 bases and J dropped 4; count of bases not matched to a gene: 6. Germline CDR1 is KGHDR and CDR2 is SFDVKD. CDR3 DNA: TGTGCCACCAGTGAATCAAGGACTAGCGGTTACAATGAGCAGTTCTTC. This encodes CATSESRTSGYNEQFF.

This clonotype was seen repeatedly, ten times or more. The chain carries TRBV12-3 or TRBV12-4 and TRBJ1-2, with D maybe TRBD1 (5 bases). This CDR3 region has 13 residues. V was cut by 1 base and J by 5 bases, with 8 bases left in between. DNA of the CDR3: TGTGCCAGCAGTTTAGGAGGGGAGTATGGCTACACCTTC. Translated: CASSLGGEYGYTF.

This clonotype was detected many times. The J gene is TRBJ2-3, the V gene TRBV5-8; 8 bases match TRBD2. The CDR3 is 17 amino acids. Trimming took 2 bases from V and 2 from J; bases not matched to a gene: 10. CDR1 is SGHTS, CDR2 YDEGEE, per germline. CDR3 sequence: CASSFPRSAGVTDTQYF. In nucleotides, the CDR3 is TGTGCCAGCAGCTTCCCCCGTTCAGCGGGGGTCACAGATACGCAGTATTTT.

DNA of the CDR3: TGCGCCAGCAGCTTGGACGGGGTTTTCGGGGAGCTGTTTTTT. It specifies CASSLDGVFGELFF. This chain connects TRBV5-1 to TRBJ2-2; perhaps TRBD2 as D (5 bases). CDR1 is SGHRS, CDR2 YFSETQ, per germline. The CDR3 has 14 amino acids. Trimming left V 0 bases short and J 7 bases short, with 10 bases between.

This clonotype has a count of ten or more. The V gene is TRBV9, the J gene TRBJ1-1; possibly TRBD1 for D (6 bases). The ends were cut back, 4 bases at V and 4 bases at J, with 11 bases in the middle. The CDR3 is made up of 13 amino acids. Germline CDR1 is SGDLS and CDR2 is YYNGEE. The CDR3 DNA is TGTGCCAGCAGCCAGAAAGGGGGCACTGAAGCTTTCTTT. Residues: CASSQKGGTEAFF.

The DNA of the CDR3 is TGTGCCAGCAGCCCGAGACACGATTATAGGTACGAGCAGTACTTC. Translation gives CASSPRHDYRYEQYF. V gene TRBV12-3 or TRBV12-4 combines with J gene TRBJ2-7; no clear D. The CDR3 covers 15 residues. Between the trimmed V and J ends, which lost 6 bases and 4 bases, there was a span of 19 bases.

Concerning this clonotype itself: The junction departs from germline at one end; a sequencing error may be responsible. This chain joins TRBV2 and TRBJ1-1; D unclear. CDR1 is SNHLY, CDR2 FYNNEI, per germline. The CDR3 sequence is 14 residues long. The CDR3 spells CASGERLRGTEAFF. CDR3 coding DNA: TGTGCCAGCGGTGAACGGCTGCGAGGCACTGAAGCTTTCTTT.

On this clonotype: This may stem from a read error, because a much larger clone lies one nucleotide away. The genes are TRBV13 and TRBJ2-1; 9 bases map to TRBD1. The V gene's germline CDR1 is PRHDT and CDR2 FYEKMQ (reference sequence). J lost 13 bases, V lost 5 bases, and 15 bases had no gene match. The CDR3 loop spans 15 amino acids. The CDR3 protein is CASSGAGQGKETQFF. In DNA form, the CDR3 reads TGTGCCAGCAGCGGCGCGGGACAGGGAAAAGAGACCCAGTTCTTC.

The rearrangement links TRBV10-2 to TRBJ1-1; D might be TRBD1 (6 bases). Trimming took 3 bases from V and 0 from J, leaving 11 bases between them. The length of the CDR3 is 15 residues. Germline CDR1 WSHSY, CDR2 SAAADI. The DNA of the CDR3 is TGCGCCAGCAGTGACGCCGGGACAATGAACACTGAAGCTTTCTTT. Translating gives CASSDAGTMNTEAFF.

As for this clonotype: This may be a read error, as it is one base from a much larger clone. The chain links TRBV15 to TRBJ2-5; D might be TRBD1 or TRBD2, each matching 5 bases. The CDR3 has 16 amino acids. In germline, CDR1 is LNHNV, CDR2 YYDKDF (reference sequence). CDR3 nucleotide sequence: TGTGCCACCAGCGGAGAACTGACAGACGGGGAAGGGACCCAGTACTTC. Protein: CATSGELTDGEGTQYF.

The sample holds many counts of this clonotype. For the CDR3, the DNA is TGCAGTGCTAGATTTAGCGGGGGGTACAATGAGCAGTTCTTC. It specifies CSARFSGGYNEQFF. The chain employs TRBV20-1 and TRBJ2-1; the match to TRBD2 covers 10 bases. CDR3 size: 14 residues. CDR1 is DFQATT, CDR2 SNEGSKA, per germline (reference sequence). Trimming took 2 bases from V and 4 from J; bases not matched to a gene: 2.

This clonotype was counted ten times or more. The CDR3 loop is CASSHSRGRTDTQYF. In nucleotides, the CDR3 is TGCGCCAGCAGCCACTCCCGGGGGCGCACAGATACGCAGTATTTT. V usage is TRBV5-1 and J usage is TRBJ2-3, with D perhaps given as TRBD1 or TRBD2 (6 bases each). There are 15 residues in the CDR3. V was pared by 4 bases and J by 1 base, with 13 bases between. Germline V lookup: CDR1 SGHRS, CDR2 YFSETQ.

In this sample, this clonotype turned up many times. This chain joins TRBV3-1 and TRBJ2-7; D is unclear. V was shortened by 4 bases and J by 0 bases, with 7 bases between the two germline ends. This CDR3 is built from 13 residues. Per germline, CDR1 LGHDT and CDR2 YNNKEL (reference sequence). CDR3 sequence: CASSPRISYEQYF. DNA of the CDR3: TGTGCCAGCAGCCCACGGATCTCCTACGAGCAGTACTTC.

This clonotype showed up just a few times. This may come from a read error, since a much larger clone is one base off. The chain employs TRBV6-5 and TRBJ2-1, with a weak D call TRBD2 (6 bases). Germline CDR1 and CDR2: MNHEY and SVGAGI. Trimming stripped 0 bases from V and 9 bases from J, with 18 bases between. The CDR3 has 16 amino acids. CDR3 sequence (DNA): TGTGCCAGCAGTTACTCGGGACTCCCTCTTACGGGTGAGCAGTTCTTC. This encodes CASSYSGLPLTGEQFF.